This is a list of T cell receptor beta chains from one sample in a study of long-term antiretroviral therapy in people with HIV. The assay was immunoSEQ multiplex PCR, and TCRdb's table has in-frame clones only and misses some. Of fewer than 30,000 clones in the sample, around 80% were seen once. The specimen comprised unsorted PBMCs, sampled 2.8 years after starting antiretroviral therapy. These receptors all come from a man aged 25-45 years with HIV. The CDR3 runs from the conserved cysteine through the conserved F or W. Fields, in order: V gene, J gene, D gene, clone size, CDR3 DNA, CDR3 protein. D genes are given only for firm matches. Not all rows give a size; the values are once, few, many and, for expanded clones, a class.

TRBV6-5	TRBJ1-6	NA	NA	TGTGCCAGCAGCCGGGACTGGAACTCACCCCTCCACTTT	CASSRDWNSPLHF
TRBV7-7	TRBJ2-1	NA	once	TGTGCTAGCAGCTTAGGAATGGGGGGGCGCAATGAGCAGTTCTTC	CASSLGMGGRNEQFF
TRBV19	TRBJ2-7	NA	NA	TGTGCCAGTAGTATTTTCGGACAGACCTACGAGCAGTACTTC	CASSIFGQTYEQYF
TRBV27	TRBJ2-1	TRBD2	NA	TGTGCCAGCAGTTCACTAGCGGGGGTTCCCTATTCCCTCAGTGAGCAGTTCTTC	CASSSLAGVPYSLSEQFF
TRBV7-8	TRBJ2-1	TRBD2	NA	TGTGCCAGCAGCTTACGGCGTACGGCGAGCGGGGGGCGATACAATGAGCAGTTCTTC	CASSLRRTASGGRYNEQFF
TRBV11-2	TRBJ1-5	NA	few	TGTGCCAGCAGCTTAGCATTTAATCAGCCCCAGCATTTT	CASSLAFNQPQHF
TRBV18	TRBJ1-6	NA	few	TGTGCCAGCTCCTCAAGGGGTTCACCCCTCCACTTT	CASSSRGSPLHF
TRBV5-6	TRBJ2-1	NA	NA	TGTGCCAGCAGCTTTGGGAATGAGCAGTTCTTC	CASSFGNEQFF
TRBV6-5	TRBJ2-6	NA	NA	TGTGCCAGCAGTCGTATCTCTGGGGCCAACGTCCTGACTTTC	CASSRISGANVLTF
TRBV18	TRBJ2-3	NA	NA	TGTGCCAGCCCACCAGGGTCCGGGATAAGGACAGATACGCAGTATTTT	CASPPGSGIRTDTQYF
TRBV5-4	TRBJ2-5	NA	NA	TGTGCCAGCAGCCGTCCTTCGGGGGCTGAGACCCAGTACTTC	CASSRPSGAETQYF
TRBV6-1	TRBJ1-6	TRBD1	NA	TGTGCCAGCAGGGGAGGGGGCAATTCACCCCTCCACTTT	CASRGGGNSPLHF
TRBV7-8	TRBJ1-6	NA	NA	TGTGCCAGCAGCGACAGCTCCTATAATTCACCCCTCCACTTT	CASSDSSYNSPLHF
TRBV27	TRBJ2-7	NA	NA	TGTGCCAGCAGTTTATCCCAGGACTACTTCTCCTACGAGCAGTACTTC	CASSLSQDYFSYEQYF
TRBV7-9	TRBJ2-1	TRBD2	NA	TGTGCCAGCAGCTTTATGCCGGGGGAGGGAATAAGAGAGCAGTTCTTC	CASSFMPGEGIREQFF
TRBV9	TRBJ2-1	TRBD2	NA	TGTGCCAGCAGCGCCCGACTAGCGGGAACTAACAATGAGCAGTTCTTC	CASSARLAGTNNEQFF
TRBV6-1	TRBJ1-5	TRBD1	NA	TGTGCCAGCCTCGTGACAGGGGGAAATCAGCCCCAGCATTTT	CASLVTGGNQPQHF
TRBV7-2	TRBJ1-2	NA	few	TGTGCCAGCAGACGGGACACCGGAGCTAACTATGGCTACACCTTC	CASRRDTGANYGYTF
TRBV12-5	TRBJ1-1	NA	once	TGTGCTAGTGTGGGTGAAGCTTTCTTT	CASVGEAFF
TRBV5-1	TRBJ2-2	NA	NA	TGCGCCAGCAGCTTGGAGGGGGGGCCCGGGGAGCTGTTTTTT	CASSLEGGPGELFF
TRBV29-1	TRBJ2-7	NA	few	TGCAGCGCTGCTCTCGGGTACGAGCAGTACTTC	CSAALGYEQYF
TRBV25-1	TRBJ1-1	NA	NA	TGTGCCAGCAGTGAAGGTCCTGCGAACACTGAAGCTTTCTTT	CASSEGPANTEAFF
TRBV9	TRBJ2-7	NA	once	TGTGCCAGCAGCGTAAGCAGGGCGGGTGGAGAGCAGTACTTC	CASSVSRAGGEQYF
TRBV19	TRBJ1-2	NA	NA	TGTGCCAGTAGTATCGGTCAATGGGGCATTGGCTACACCTTC	CASSIGQWGIGYTF
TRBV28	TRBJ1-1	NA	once	TGTGCCAGCAGAACTTGGACAGAGAACACTGAAGCTTTCTTT	CASRTWTENTEAFF
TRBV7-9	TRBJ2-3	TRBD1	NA	TGTGCCAGCAGCTTGTTGGACAGGGCCGCCACAGATACGCAGTATTTT	CASSLLDRAATDTQYF
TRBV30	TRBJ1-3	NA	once	TGTGCCTGGAGTGAACAGTACTCTGGAAACACCATATATTTT	CAWSEQYSGNTIYF
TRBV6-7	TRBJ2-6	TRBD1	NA	TGTGCCAGCAGTAGATGGGACAGGGGCTCCCCCCAGAAAGGTGGGGCCAACGTCCTGACTTTC	CASSRWDRGSPQKGGANVLTF
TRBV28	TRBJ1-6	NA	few	TGTGCCAGCAACGTCCGTACACGCCTCGTTAATTCACCCCTCCACTTT	CASNVRTRLVNSPLHF
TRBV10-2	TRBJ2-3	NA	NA	TGCGCCAGCAGGCGGGACTGGCGGTCGGATACGCAGTATTTT	CASRRDWRSDTQYF
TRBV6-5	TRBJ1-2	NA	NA	TGTGCCAGCAGTTACAAGGGGAGGGGGAACTATGGCTACACCTTC	CASSYKGRGNYGYTF
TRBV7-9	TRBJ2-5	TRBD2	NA	TGTGCCAGCAGCTTAGGGCAGGGAGGGCAAGAGACCCAGTACTTC	CASSLGQGGQETQYF